This T cell receptor beta chain was captured in a study of T cell responses to AZD1222 COVID-19 vaccine. Findings and limits, study-wide: Possibly, clonal diversity was underestimated; donors were largely white British and included more females. Sampled repertoires all dated from after the peak T cell response.

A word on this clone: Antigen unknown.

Sequenced by immunoSEQ multiplex PCR; TCRdb stores in-frame clones only, minus some. The sample contains approximately 190,000 clones, around 90% of which appear only once. The J segment lost 4 bases and the V segment lost 0 bases, leaving 10 bases of the junction unmatched. The CDR3 is 19 residues long. Germline CDR1 reads MRHNA; CDR2 reads SNTAGT. This receptor was identified in an adult in good health. This sequence joins TRBV6-4 and TRBJ2-1; TRBD2 aligns across 12 bases. The sequences come from peripheral blood, collected on day 0 of AZD1222 vaccination. CDR3 protein: CASSDSPLLAGGPYNEQFF. The CDR3 nucleotides are TGTGCCAGCAGTGACTCGCCCCTACTAGCGGGAGGCCCATACAATGAGCAGTTCTTC.